The source of this T cell receptor beta chain is a study of T cell responses to AZD1222 COVID-19 vaccine. Regarding the study as a whole: Clonal diversity was possibly underestimated; the donors were predominantly white British and more often female.

For this clone: What it binds is unknown.

CDR1 SEHNR and CDR2 FQNEAQ come from the germline V gene (reference sequence). There are 13 residues in the CDR3. Trimming took off 4 bases at V and 6 bases at J, with 10 bases between the two ends. The analysis combined second doses at about 4 or about 12 weeks. Sequencing used immunoSEQ multiplex PCR; TCRdb keeps in-frame clones, though not all of them. Counted here are some 180,000 clones, nearly 95% occurring once; the ten biggest clones make up roughly 1.9%. This clonotype was sampled from an adult who received the AZD1222 COVID-19 vaccine. The chain carries TRBV7-9 and TRBJ2-1; unclear D gene. The sample was peripheral blood, taken 28 days after the second AZD1222 dose. The CDR3 loop is CASSSVAFNEQFF. Here the CDR3 DNA reads TGTGCCAGCAGCTCTGTAGCTTTCAATGAGCAGTTCTTC.